These T cell receptor beta chains were read from a single sample in a study of CD8+ T cells in alopecia areata. Some clones are missing from TCRdb's copy, which holds only in-frame ones; the method was immunoSEQ multiplex PCR. The data show about 200,000 clones, about two fifths seen once. Sequencing was performed on CD4+ T cells sorted from blood, taken around week 30, from a patient treated with tofacitinib. These receptors were collected from a human donor with alopecia areata. CDR3s include the opening cysteine and the closing phenylalanine or tryptophan. The D gene is left open where the match is weak. A clone size is listed for some rows: how often the clone was seen (once, few, many), or a class if it is expanded.

CASSASGRDKNIQYF,TGTGCCAGCAGTGCTAGCGGGAGAGATAAAAACATTCAGTACTTC,TRBD2,TRBV6-5,NA,TRBJ2-4
CASSLSGYEQYF,TGTGCCAGCAGCCTTTCAGGGTACGAGCAGTACTTC,NA,TRBV2,NA,TRBJ2-7
CASSPRPISGNTIYF,TGTGCCAGCAGTCCCCGACCGATCTCTGGAAACACCATATATTTT,NA,TRBV6-6,few,TRBJ1-3
CASSPQSGRTDTQYF,TGCGCCAGCAGCCCCCAGAGCGGGAGGACGGATACGCAGTATTTT,TRBD2,TRBV5-1,NA,TRBJ2-3
CSVGQGGGQGPYNEQFF,TGCAGCGTTGGTCAAGGGGGTGGACAGGGCCCCTACAATGAGCAGTTCTTC,TRBD1,TRBV29-1,NA,TRBJ2-1
CASSPPTYEQYF,TGTGCCAGCTCACCTCCCACCTACGAGCAGTACTTC,NA,TRBV18,few,TRBJ2-7
CASSLAGSYEQYF,TGTGCCAGCAGCTTGGCGGGGTCCTACGAGCAGTACTTC,NA,TRBV5-4,NA,TRBJ2-7
CASRQGISGANVLTF,TGTGCCAGCAGGCAGGGGATCTCTGGGGCCAACGTCCTGACTTTC,NA,TRBV7-9,NA,TRBJ2-6
CASSPRWGAEAFF,TGTGCCAGCAGTCCTCGGTGGGGAGCTGAAGCTTTCTTT,NA,TRBV25-1,NA,TRBJ1-1
CASRRAGEQFF,TGTGCCAGTAGAAGGGCTGGCGAGCAGTTCTTC,NA,TRBV19,few,TRBJ2-1
CASSYTETQYF,TGTGCCAGCAGCTACACGGAGACCCAGTACTTC,NA,TRBV7-2,NA,TRBJ2-5
CAWGTDNSYNEQFF,TGTGCCTGGGGGACAGACAACTCCTACAATGAGCAGTTCTTC,TRBD1,TRBV30,NA,TRBJ2-1
CASSLAGLAGELFF,TGCGCCAGCAGCTTGGCGGGGCTGGCCGGGGAGCTGTTTTTT,NA,TRBV5-1,NA,TRBJ2-2
CATSRDTGYNSPLHF,TGTGCCACCAGCAGAGATACGGGGTATAATTCACCCCTCCACTTT,NA,TRBV15,NA,TRBJ1-6
CASSPLRGGGGYTF,TGTGCCAGCAGTCCCCTCCGGGGGGGAGGCGGCTACACCTTC,NA,TRBV27,few,TRBJ1-2
CAWSLGTGDGYTF,TGTGCCTGGAGTCTAGGGACAGGAGATGGCTACACCTTC,TRBD1,TRBV30,few,TRBJ1-2
CASGLEGGQGFRNTEAFF,TGTGCCAGCGGCTTAGAAGGGGGACAGGGGTTCAGGAACACTGAAGCTTTCTTT,TRBD1,TRBV7-9,NA,TRBJ1-1
CASSFPGLVHGYTF,TGTGCCAGCAGTTTCCCTGGACTTGTCCATGGCTACACCTTC,NA,TRBV6-6,NA,TRBJ1-2
CASSTRTGPGELFF,TGTGCCAGCAGCACCCGGACAGGTCCCGGGGAGCTGTTTTTT,TRBD1,TRBV5-4,few,TRBJ2-2
CASSQAGAGRGVLFF,TGCGCCAGCAGCCAAGCCGGGGCAGGACGCGGAGTGCTGTTTTTT,NA,TRBV4-1,few,TRBJ1-4
CASSQDGGDRRYIQYF,TGTGCCAGCAGCCAAGATGGAGGCGACCGCCGTTACATTCAGTACTTC,NA,TRBV7-9,NA,TRBJ2-4
CTSSQVSGTNYGYTF,TGCACCAGCAGCCAAGTAAGCGGGACTAACTATGGCTACACCTTC,NA,TRBV1,NA,TRBJ1-2
CASSSRASNQPQHF,TGTGCCAGCAGTTCAAGGGCTAGCAATCAGCCCCAGCATTTT,NA,TRBV6-1,few,TRBJ1-5
CASSVGLGGAYEQYF,TGTGCCAGCAGCGTAGGATTAGGGGGCGCCTACGAGCAGTACTTC,TRBD1,TRBV9,NA,TRBJ2-7
CASSVEDRTPTEAFF,TGTGCCAGCAGCGTAGAAGACAGGACACCCACTGAAGCTTTCTTT,NA,TRBV9,few,TRBJ1-1
CAWTRSRDRGRWTGELFF,TGTGCCTGGACTAGAAGCCGGGACAGGGGGCGTTGGACCGGGGAGCTGTTTTTT,TRBD1,TRBV30,NA,TRBJ2-2
CASSFVTEMNTEAFF,TGTGCCAGCAGCTTCGTTACTGAGATGAACACTGAAGCTTTCTTT,NA,TRBV7-9,NA,TRBJ1-1
CASSQMGLADSYNEQFF,TGCGCCAGCAGCCAGATGGGACTAGCGGACTCCTACAATGAGCAGTTCTTC,TRBD2,TRBV4-1,few,TRBJ2-1
CAWSVGDPTGNTEAFF,TGTGCCTGGAGTGTTGGCGACCCTACAGGGAACACTGAAGCTTTCTTT,NA,TRBV30,NA,TRBJ1-1
CAISDWNNEQFF,TGTGCCATCAGTGATTGGAACAATGAGCAGTTCTTC,NA,TRBV10-3,few,TRBJ2-1
CASSSGRDPYNEQFF,TGTGCCAGCAGCTCGGGCCGGGACCCGTACAATGAGCAGTTCTTC,NA,TRBV11-2,NA,TRBJ2-1
CASSQVGMGRPQHF,TGCGCCAGCAGCCAAGTGGGGATGGGGAGGCCCCAGCATTTT,NA,TRBV4-1,once,TRBJ1-5
CASSVGGQNTGELFF,TGTGCCAGCAGCGTTGGGGGGCAGAACACCGGGGAGCTGTTTTTT,NA,TRBV9,NA,TRBJ2-2
CASSRDRGRNTEAFF,TGTGCCAGCAGCCGCGACAGGGGGCGGAACACTGAAGCTTTCTTT,TRBD1,TRBV2,NA,TRBJ1-1
CATSRAPQGANEKLFF,TGTGCCACCAGCAGAGCTCCACAGGGAGCTAATGAAAAACTGTTTTTT,NA,TRBV15,NA,TRBJ1-4
CASSLTRDEKLFF,TGTGCCAGCAGCTTAACGAGAGATGAAAAACTGTTTTTT,NA,TRBV7-3,NA,TRBJ1-4
CASSTKGPRDRGNYGYTF,TGTGCCAGCAGTACAAAGGGACCCCGGGACAGGGGGAACTATGGCTACACCTTC,TRBD1,TRBV27,once,TRBJ1-2
CASTPGGVPEAFF,TGTGCCAGCACTCCGGGGGGGGTGCCTGAAGCTTTCTTT,NA,TRBV25-1,NA,TRBJ1-1
CASRSLGETQYF,TGTGCCAGCAGGTCCCTTGGAGAGACCCAGTACTTC,NA,TRBV11-2,NA,TRBJ2-5
CASSRTSGEYNEQFF,TGCGCCAGCAGCCGGACTAGCGGGGAATACAATGAGCAGTTCTTC,TRBD2,TRBV5-1,NA,TRBJ2-1
CASRETGYYEQYF,TGCGCCAGCAGGGAGACAGGCTACTACGAGCAGTACTTC,NA,TRBV5-1,NA,TRBJ2-7
CASSKRTGQPLAFF,TGTGCCAGCAGCAAGAGGACAGGGCAGCCACTAGCTTTCTTT,TRBD1,TRBV5-6,NA,TRBJ1-1